The TCR beta chain under discussion was sequenced for a study of a mutant IDH1 vaccine in newly diagnosed glioma. Study-level background: Eight vaccinations were given in weeks 1, 3, 5, 7, 11, 15, 19 and 23. Vaccines were first given 4-6 weeks after radiotherapy alone, or with temozolomide cycles. Therapy received beforehand was radiotherapy, temozolomide, or both, with most patients given both. Study results and caveats: Changes in the top peripheral T cell clonotypes seemingly had no bearing on pseudoprogression.

As to time point: week 5, during vaccination. Each dose delivered 300 ug of mutant IDH1 20-mer peptide subcutaneously with imiquimod. V was pared by 3 bases and J by 7 bases, with 7 bases between. The CDR3 is 12 amino acids. From germline, CDR1 is SEHNR and CDR2 FQNEAQ (reference sequence). Sequencing used immunoSEQ multiplex PCR; TCRdb keeps in-frame clones, though not all of them. The profile covers about 36,000 clones, with around 81% appearing a single time and over 10% taken by the ten largest. On this clone: Its target is unknown.

The TCR was taken from a middle-aged man with glioma. The V and J genes are TRBV7-9 and TRBJ1-5, with D tentatively TRBD1 (5 bases). The sequencing here drew on PBMCs, taken from a glioma patient whose treatment included an IDH1 peptide vaccine. Here the CDR3 reads CASSLGTQPQHF. The CDR3 region has the DNA TGTGCCAGCAGCTTGGGGACCCAGCCCCAGCATTTT.